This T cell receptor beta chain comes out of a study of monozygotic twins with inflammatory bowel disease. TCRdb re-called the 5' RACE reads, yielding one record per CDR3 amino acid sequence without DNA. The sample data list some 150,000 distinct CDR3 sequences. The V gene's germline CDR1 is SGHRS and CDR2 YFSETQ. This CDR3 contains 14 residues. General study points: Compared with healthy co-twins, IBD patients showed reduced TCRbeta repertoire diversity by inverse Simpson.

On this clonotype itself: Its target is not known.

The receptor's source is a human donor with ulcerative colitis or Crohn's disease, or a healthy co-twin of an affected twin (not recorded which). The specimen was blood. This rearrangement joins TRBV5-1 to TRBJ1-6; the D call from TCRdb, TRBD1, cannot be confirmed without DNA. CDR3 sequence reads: CASSLGQGDSPLHF.